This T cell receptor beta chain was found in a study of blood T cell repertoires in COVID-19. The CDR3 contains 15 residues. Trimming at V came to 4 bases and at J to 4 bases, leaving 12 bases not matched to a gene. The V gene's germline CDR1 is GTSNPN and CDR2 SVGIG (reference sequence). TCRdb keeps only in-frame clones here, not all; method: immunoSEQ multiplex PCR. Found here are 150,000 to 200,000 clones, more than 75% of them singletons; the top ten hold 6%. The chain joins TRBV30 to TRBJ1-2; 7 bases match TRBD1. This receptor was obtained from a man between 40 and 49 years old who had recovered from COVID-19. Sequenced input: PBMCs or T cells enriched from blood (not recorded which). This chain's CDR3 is CAWTTGRGLFYGYTF. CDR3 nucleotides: TGTGCCTGGACGACAGGCAGGGGGTTATTCTATGGCTACACCTTC.